This T cell receptor beta chain was documented in a study of blood T cell repertoires in COVID-19. Libraries were prepared by immunoSEQ multiplex PCR; TCRdb keeps only in-frame clonotypes and omits some of them. This table holds some 400,000 clones, about 90% found once. Germline V gives CDR1 SGHRS, CDR2 YFSETQ. V shed 4 bases and J shed 0 bases, with 14 bases lying between them. The CDR3 is 17 residues long. Sequenced sample: peripheral blood. This TCR was sampled from an older woman with COVID-19, enrolled during active disease. The chain carries TRBV5-1 and TRBJ2-6, with a tentative D call TRBD2 (6 bases). The CDR3 loop reads CASSGTPLPSGANVLTF. For the CDR3, the DNA is TGCGCCAGCAGCGGGACTCCACTCCCCTCTGGGGCCAACGTCCTGACTTTC.